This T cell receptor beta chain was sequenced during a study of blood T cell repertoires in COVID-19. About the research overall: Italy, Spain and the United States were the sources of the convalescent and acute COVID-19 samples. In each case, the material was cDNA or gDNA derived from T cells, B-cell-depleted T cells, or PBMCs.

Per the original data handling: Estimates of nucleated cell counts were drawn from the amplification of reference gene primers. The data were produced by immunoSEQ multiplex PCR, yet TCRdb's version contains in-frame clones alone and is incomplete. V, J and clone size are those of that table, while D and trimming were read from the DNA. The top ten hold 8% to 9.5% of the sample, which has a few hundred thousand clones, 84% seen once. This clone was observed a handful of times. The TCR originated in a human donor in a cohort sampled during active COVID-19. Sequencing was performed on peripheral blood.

CDR3 loop: CASSDNINQPQHF. The CDR3 DNA sequence: TGCGCCAGCAGTGACAACATTAATCAGCCCCAGCATTTT. V and J are TRBV10-1 and TRBJ1-5; no reliable D call. The CDR3 runs 13 residues. Germline assignment: CDR1 WNHNN and CDR2 SYGVQD (reference sequence). V dropped 3 bases and J dropped 4 bases, with 7 bases sitting between them.